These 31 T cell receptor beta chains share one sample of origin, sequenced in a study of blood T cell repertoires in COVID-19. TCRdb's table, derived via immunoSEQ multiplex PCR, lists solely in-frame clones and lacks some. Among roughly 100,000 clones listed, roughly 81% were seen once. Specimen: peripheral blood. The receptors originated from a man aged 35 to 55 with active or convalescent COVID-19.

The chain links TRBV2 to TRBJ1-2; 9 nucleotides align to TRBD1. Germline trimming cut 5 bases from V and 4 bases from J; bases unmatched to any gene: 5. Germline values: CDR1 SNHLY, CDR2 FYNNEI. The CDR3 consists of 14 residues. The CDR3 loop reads CASSRQGEAYGYTF. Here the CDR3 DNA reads TGTGCCAGCAGTCGACAGGGGGAGGCCTATGGCTACACCTTC.

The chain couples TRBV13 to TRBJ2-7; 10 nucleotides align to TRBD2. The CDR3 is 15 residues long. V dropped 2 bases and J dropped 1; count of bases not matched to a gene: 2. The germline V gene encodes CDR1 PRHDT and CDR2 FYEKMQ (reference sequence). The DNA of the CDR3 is TGTGCCAGCAGCTTAAGCGGGGGGGCTTCCTACGAGCAGTACTTC. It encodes CASSLSGGASYEQYF. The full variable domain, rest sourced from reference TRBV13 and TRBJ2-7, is AAGVIQSPRHLIKEKRETATLKCYPIPRHDTVYWYQQGPGQDPQFLISFYEKMQSDKGSIPDRFSAQQFSDYHSELNMSSLELGDSALYFCASSLSGGASYEQYFGPGTRLTVT.

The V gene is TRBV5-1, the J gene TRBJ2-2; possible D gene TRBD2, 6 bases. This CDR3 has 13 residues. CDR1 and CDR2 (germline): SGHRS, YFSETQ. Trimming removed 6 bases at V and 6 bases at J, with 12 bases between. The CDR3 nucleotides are TGCGCCAGCAAGAGGGAGGCCGCCGGGGAGCTGTTTTTT. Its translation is CASKREAAGELFF.

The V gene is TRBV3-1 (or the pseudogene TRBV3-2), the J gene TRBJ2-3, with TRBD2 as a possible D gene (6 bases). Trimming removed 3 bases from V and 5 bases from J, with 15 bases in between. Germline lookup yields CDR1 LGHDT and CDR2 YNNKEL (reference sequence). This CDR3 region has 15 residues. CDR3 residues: CASSQGGAKLDTQYF. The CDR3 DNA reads TGTGCCAGCAGCCAGGGCGGGGCAAAACTAGATACGCAGTATTTT.

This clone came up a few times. The CDR3 DNA reads TGTGCCAGCAGTTACAACAGGGGGAAGGATGAAAAACTGTTTTTT. This translates into CASSYNRGKDEKLFF. The genes are TRBV6-6 and TRBJ1-4, with 8 bases fitting TRBD1. The length of the CDR3 is 15 residues. The ends lost 2 bases at V and 6 bases at J; junction bases unmatched: 5. Germline CDR1 is MNHNY and CDR2 is SVGAGI (reference sequence).

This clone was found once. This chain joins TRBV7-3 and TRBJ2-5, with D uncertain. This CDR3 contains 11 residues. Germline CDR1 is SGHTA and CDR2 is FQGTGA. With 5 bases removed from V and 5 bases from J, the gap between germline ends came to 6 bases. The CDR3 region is CASSNGETQYF. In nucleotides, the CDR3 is TGTGCCAGCAGCAACGGGGAGACCCAGTACTTC.

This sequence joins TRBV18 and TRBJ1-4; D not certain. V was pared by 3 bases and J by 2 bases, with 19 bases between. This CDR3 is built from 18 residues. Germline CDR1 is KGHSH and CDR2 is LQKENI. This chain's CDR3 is CASSPRPGNYRTNEKLFF. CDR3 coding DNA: TGTGCCAGCTCACCGAGACCCGGGAACTATAGGACTAATGAAAAACTGTTTTTT.

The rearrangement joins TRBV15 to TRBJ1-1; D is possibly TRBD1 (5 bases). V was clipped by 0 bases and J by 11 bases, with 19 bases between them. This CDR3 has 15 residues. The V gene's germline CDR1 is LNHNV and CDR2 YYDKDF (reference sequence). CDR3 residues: CATSRDPALGLGAFF. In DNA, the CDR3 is TGTGCCACCAGCAGAGATCCGGCATTGGGGCTAGGGGCTTTCTTT.

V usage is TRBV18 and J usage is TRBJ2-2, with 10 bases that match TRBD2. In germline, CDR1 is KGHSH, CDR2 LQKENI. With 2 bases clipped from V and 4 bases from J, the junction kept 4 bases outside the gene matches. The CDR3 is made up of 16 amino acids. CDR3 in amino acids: CASSPWASGGTGELFF. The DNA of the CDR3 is TGTGCCAGCTCACCATGGGCTAGCGGGGGCACCGGGGAGCTGTTTTTT.

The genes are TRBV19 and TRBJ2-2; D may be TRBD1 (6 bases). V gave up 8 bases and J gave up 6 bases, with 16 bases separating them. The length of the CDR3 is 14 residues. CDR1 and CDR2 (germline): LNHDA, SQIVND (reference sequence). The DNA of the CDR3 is TGTGCCAGTTCGGTCACAGGGTTGGCCGGGGAGCTGTTTTTT. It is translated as CASSVTGLAGELFF.

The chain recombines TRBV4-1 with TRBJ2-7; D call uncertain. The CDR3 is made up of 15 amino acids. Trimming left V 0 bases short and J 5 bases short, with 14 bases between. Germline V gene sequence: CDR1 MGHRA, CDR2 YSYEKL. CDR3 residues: CASSQEERSLHEQYF. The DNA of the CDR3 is TGCGCCAGCAGCCAAGAAGAGAGGTCTCTCCACGAGCAGTACTTC.

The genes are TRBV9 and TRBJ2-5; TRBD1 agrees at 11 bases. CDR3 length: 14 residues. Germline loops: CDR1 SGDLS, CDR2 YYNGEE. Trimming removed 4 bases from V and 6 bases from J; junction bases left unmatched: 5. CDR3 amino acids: CASSPGTGGQTQYF. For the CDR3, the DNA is TGTGCCAGCAGCCCAGGGACAGGGGGACAGACCCAGTACTTC. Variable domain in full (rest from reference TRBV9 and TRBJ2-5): DSGVTQTPKHLITATGQRVTLRCSPRSGDLSVYWYQQSLDQGLQFLIQYYNGEERAKGNILERFSAQQFPDLHSELNLSSLELGDSALYFCASSPGTGGQTQYFGPGTRLLVL.

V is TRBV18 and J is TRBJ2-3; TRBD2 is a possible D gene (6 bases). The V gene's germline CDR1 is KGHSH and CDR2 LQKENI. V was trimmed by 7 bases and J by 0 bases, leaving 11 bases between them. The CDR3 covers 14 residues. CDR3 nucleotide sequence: TGTGCCAGCTTAGGGACTCCAAGCACAGATACGCAGTATTTT. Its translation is CASLGTPSTDTQYF.

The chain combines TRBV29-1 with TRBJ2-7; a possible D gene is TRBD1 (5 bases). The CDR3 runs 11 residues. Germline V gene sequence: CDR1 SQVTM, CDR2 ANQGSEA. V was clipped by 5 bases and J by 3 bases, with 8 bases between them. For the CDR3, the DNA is TGCAGCGTTCATGACAGCTACGAGCAGTACTTC. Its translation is CSVHDSYEQYF.

CDR3 sequence: CASSYSPSTGGSSGREAFF. The CDR3 DNA reads TGTGCCAGCAGTTACTCACCCTCCACCGGGGGTTCCTCTGGGAGGGAAGCTTTCTTT. The chain uses TRBV6-2 or TRBV6-3 and TRBJ1-1; TRBD1 is a possible D gene (5 bases). CDR1 MNHEY and CDR2 SVGEGT come from the germline V gene. Trimming took 0 bases from V and 8 from J, leaving 28 bases between them. This CDR3 has 19 residues.

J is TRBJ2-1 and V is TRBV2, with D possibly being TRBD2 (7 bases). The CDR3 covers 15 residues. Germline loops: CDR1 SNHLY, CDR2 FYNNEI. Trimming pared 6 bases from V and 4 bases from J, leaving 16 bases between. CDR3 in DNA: TGTGCCAGCAGACAACAGGGAGGGCCTTACAATGAGCAGTTCTTC. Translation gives CASRQQGGPYNEQFF.

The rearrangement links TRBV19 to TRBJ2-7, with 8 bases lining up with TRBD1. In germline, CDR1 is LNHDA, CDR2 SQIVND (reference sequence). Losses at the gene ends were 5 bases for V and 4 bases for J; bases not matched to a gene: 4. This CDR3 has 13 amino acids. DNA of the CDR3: TGTGCCAGTAGTGCTACAGGGGGGTACGAGCAGTACTTC. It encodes CASSATGGYEQYF.

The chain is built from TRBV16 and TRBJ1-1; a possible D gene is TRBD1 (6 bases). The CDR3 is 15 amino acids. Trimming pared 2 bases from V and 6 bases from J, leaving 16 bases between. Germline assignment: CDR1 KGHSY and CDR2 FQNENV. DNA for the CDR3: TGTGCCAGCAGCCAAGGATGGGGGCGGTGGGCTGAAGCTTTCTTT. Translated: CASSQGWGRWAEAFF.

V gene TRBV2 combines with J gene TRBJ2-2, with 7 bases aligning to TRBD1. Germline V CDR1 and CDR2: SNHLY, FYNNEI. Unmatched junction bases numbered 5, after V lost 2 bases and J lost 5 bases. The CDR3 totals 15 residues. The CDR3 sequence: CASSEPGGHTGELFF. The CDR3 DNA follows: TGTGCCAGCAGTGAACCAGGGGGTCATACCGGGGAGCTGTTTTTT.

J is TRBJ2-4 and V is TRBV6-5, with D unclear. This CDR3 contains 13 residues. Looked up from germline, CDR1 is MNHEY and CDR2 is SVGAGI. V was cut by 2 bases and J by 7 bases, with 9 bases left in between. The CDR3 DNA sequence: TGTGCCAGCAGTTACCCCCCGCGGAACATTCAGTACTTC. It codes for CASSYPPRNIQYF.

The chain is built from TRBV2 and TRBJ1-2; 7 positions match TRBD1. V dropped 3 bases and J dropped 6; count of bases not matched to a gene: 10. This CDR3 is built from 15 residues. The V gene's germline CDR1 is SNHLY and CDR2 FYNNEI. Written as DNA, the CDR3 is TGTGCCAGCAGTGACCGAGCAGGGGGAGCGGATGGCTACACCTTC. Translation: CASSDRAGGADGYTF.

The CDR3 coding sequence is TGTGCCAGCAGGAGGACAGGGCAGAACACTGAAGCTTTCTTT. This translates into CASRRTGQNTEAFF. The chain is built from TRBV6-6 and TRBJ1-1; 8 bases are shared with TRBD1. The CDR3 runs 14 residues. The J segment lost 1 base and the V segment lost 6 bases, leaving 4 bases of the junction unmatched. The germline V gene has CDR1 MNHNY and CDR2 SVGAGI (reference sequence).

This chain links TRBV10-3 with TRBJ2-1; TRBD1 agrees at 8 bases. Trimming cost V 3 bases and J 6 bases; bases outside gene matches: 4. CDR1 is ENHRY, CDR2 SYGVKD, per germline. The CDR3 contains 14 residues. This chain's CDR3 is CAISDLTGANEQFF. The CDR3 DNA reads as TGTGCCATCAGTGATTTGACAGGGGCCAATGAGCAGTTCTTC.

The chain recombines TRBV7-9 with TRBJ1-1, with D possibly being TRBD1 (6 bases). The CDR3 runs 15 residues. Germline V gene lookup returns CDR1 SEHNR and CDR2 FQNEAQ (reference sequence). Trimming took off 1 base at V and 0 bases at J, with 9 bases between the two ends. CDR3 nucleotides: TGTGCCAGCAGCTTAGTCTCAGGGGTGAACACTGAAGCTTTCTTT. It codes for CASSLVSGVNTEAFF.

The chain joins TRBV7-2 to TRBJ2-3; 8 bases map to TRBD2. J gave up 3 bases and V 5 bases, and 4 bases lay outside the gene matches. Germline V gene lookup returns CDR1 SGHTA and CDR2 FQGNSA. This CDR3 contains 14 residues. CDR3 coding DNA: TGTGCCAGCAGCCGGGGACTAGTTACAGATACGCAGTATTTT. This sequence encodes CASSRGLVTDTQYF.

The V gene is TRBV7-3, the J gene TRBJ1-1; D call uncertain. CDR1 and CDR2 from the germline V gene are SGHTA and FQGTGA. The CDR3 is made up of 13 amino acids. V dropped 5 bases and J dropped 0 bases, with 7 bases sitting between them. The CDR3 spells CASSLRMNTEAFF. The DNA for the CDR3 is TGTGCCAGCAGCCTGAGGATGAACACTGAAGCTTTCTTT.

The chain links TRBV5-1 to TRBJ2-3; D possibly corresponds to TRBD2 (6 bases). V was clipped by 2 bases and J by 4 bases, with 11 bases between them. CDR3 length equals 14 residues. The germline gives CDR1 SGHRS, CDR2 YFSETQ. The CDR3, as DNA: TGCGCCAGCAGCTTCCATAGGGAGGCAGATACGCAGTATTTT. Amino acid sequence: CASSFHREADTQYF.

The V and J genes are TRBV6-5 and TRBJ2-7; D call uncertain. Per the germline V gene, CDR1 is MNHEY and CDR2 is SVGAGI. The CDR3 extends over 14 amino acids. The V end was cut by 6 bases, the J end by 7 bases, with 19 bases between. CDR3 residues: CASSRPTALREQYF. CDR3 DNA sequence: TGTGCCAGCAGCCGCCCGACGGCGTTGAGGGAGCAGTACTTC.

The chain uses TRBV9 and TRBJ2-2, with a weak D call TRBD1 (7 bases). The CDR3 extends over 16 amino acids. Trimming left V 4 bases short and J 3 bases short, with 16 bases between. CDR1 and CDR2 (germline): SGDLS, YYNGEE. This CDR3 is CASSTHGGTDTGELFF. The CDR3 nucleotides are TGTGCCAGCAGCACCCATGGCGGGACAGACACCGGGGAGCTGTTTTTT. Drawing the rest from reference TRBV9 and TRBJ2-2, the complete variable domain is DSGVTQTPKHLITATGQRVTLRCSPRSGDLSVYWYQQSLDQGLQFLIQYYNGEERAKGNILERFSAQQFPDLHSELNLSSLELGDSALYFCASSTHGGTDTGELFFGEGSRLTVL.

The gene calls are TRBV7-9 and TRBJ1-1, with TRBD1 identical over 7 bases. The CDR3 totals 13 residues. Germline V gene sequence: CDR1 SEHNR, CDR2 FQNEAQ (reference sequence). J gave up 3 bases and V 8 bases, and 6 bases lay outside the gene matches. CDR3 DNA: TGTGCCAGCGCCGAGACAGGGTACACTGAAGCTTTCTTT. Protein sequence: CASAETGYTEAFF.

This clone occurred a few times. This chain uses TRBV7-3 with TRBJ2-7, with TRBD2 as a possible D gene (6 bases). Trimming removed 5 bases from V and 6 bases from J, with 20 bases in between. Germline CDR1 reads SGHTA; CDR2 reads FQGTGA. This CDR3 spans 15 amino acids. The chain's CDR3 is CASSPARGTPPEQYF. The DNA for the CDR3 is TGTGCCAGCAGCCCCGCCCGCGGGACCCCACCCGAGCAGTACTTC.